One and the same sample provided the 20 T cell receptor beta chains below, sequenced in a study of identifying expanded T cells in peripheral blood. Data came from immunoSEQ multiplex PCR; TCRdb stores just in-frame clones and leaves some out. The data show about 94,000 clones, with approximately 91% seen just once and approximately 5% held by the top ten. The sequenced sample consisted of blood. The receptor set was obtained from a person between 18 and 75 years old in good health.

The chain uses TRBV2 and TRBJ2-7, with D possibly being TRBD2 (5 bases). Per germline, CDR1 SNHLY and CDR2 FYNNEI. This CDR3 has 15 amino acids. The germline V and J ends were trimmed by 6 bases and 6 bases, with 21 bases remaining between them. CDR3 sequence reads: CASSPTPGKPLEQYF. For the CDR3, the DNA is TGTGCCAGCAGCCCGACCCCGGGAAAGCCCCTCGAGCAGTACTTC.

V usage is TRBV5-4 and J usage is TRBJ2-7; possibly TRBD1 or TRBD2 for D (6 bases each). CDR1 SGHNT and CDR2 YYREEE come from the germline V gene (reference sequence). Trimming took 0 bases from V and 3 from J, leaving 13 bases between them. The CDR3 runs to 15 residues. The CDR3, as DNA: TGTGCCAGCAGCTTGGGGGGGGCCACCTACTACGAGCAGTACTTC. Translating gives CASSLGGATYYEQYF. The full variable domain, with the rest looked up from reference TRBV5-4 and TRBJ2-7, is ETGVTQSPTHLIKTRGQQVTLRCSSQSGHNTVSWYQQALGQGPQFIFQYYREEENGRGNFPPRFSGLQFPNYSSELNVNALELDDSALYLCASSLGGATYYEQYFGPGTRLTVT.

This chain links TRBV5-4 with TRBJ1-1, with a possible D match to TRBD1 (5 bases). There are 13 residues in the CDR3. Germline values: CDR1 SGHNT, CDR2 YYREEE (reference sequence). V was trimmed by 1 base and J by 6 bases, leaving 10 bases between them. The CDR3 here is CASSLTGEAEAFF. CDR3 in DNA: TGTGCCAGCAGCTTGACGGGGGAGGCTGAAGCTTTCTTT.

This clone was recorded only once. This chain joins TRBV7-9 and TRBJ2-1; 10 bases map to TRBD2. J gave up 1 base and V 3 bases, and 9 bases lay outside the gene matches. The CDR3 spans 18 residues. Germline CDR1 and CDR2: SEHNR and FQNEAQ (reference sequence). CDR3 sequence reads: CASSLELAGTASYNEQFF. CDR3 nucleotide sequence: TGTGCCAGCAGCTTGGAACTAGCGGGGACTGCATCCTACAATGAGCAGTTCTTC. Based on the CDR3 plus reference TRBV7-9 and TRBJ2-1, the full variable domain is DTGVSQNPRHKITKRGQNVTFRCDPISEHNRLYWYRQTLGQGPEFLTYFQNEAQLEKSRLLSDRFSAERPKGSFSTLEIQRTEQGDSAMYLCASSLELAGTASYNEQFFGPGTRLTVL.

The V call is TRBV9, the J call TRBJ2-7; 9 bases are a match to TRBD1. J was trimmed by 0 bases and V by 3 bases; bases with no gene match: 10. Per germline, CDR1 SGDLS and CDR2 YYNGEE. The CDR3 loop spans 17 amino acids. The CDR3 sequence: CASSGPPGTGNSYEQYF. The CDR3 DNA reads TGTGCCAGCAGCGGGCCCCCCGGGACAGGGAACTCCTACGAGCAGTACTTC.

This clone has more than one count but fewer than ten. The chain has TRBV5-5 and TRBJ1-5; no reliable D call. Per the germline V gene, CDR1 is SGHKS and CDR2 is YYEKEE (reference sequence). The CDR3 is 12 amino acids. V was shortened by 1 base and J by 9 bases, with 8 bases between the two germline ends. The CDR3 spells CASSLNGRPQHF. CDR3 DNA: TGTGCCAGCAGCTTGAACGGTCGGCCCCAGCATTTT. Using reference TRBV5-5 and TRBJ1-5 for the parts outside the CDR3, the full variable domain is DAGVTQSPTHLIKTRGQQVTLRCSPISGHKSVSWYQQVLGQGPQFIFQYYEKEERGRGNFPDRFSARQFPNYSSELNVNALLLGDSALYLCASSLNGRPQHFGDGTRLSIL.

This chain connects TRBV6-5 to TRBJ2-2; 7 nucleotides match TRBD1. CDR3 length: 14 amino acids. After removal of 4 bases from V and 6 bases from J, the junction contained 5 bases not matched to a gene. CDR1 is MNHEY and CDR2 is SVGAGI in the germline V gene. In nucleotides, the CDR3 is TGTGCCAGCAGTTCCCGAGGGGGCGCCGGGGAGCTGTTTTTT. Amino acids: CASSSRGGAGELFF.

The J gene is TRBJ2-7, the V gene TRBV4-2; D may be TRBD1 or TRBD2 (6 bases each). CDR3 length: 14 residues. The germline V gene encodes CDR1 LGHNA and CDR2 YNFKEQ. The germline V and J ends were trimmed by 1 base and 0 bases, with 7 bases remaining between them. CDR3 in amino acids: CASSQGGASYEQYF. The CDR3 DNA reads TGTGCCAGCAGCCAAGGGGGGGCCTCCTACGAGCAGTACTTC.

The gene calls are TRBV7-3 and TRBJ1-1, with D possibly matching TRBD1 (6 bases). The CDR3 is 15 residues long. Trimming took 5 bases from V and 1 from J, leaving 14 bases between them. Looked up from germline, CDR1 is SGHTA and CDR2 is FQGTGA. The CDR3, as DNA: TGTGCCAGCAGCCCACAGGGAGTGGGGAACACTGAAGCTTTCTTT. This encodes CASSPQGVGNTEAFF.

V and J are TRBV18 and TRBJ2-5; D is undetermined. Germline loops: CDR1 KGHSH, CDR2 LQKENI. The CDR3 consists of 13 residues. V was cut by 2 bases and J by 3 bases, with 7 bases left in between. Here the CDR3 DNA reads TGTGCCAGCTCACCAAACCAAAAAGAGACCCAGTACTTC. Encoded protein: CASSPNQKETQYF.

The V and J genes are TRBV2 and TRBJ1-5, with D unresolved. The V gene's germline CDR1 is SNHLY and CDR2 FYNNEI. The CDR3 runs to 16 residues. The V and J ends lost 8 bases and 4 bases respectively, with 21 bases between them. The CDR3 DNA is TGTGCCAGCGAAAATACCAGGACCGGGTCTAATCAGCCCCAGCATTTT. This gives the protein CASENTRTGSNQPQHF.

As concerns this clone: Other DNA sequences in this specimen translate into the identical CDR3. The chain has TRBV6-5 and TRBJ1-1; D unresolved. This CDR3 has 15 amino acids. Between the trimmed V and J ends, which lost 0 bases and 2 bases, there was a span of 10 bases. Per the germline V gene, CDR1 is MNHEY and CDR2 is SVGAGI. Written as DNA, the CDR3 is TGTGCCAGCAGTTACTCTCGGCAGCAAAACACTGAAGCTTTCTTT. Residues: CASSYSRQQNTEAFF.

This clone was observed once. The rearrangement links TRBV6-5 to TRBJ1-4; D is undetermined. The CDR3 consists of 14 residues. The V gene's germline CDR1 is MNHEY and CDR2 SVGAGI. V was pared by 4 bases and J by 3 bases, with 9 bases between. The CDR3 sequence is CASSSGEPNEKLFF. As DNA, the CDR3 is TGTGCCAGCAGTTCCGGGGAACCTAATGAAAAACTGTTTTTT.

This clone was detected only once. The chain has TRBV15 and TRBJ1-1, with D uncertain. Trimming removed 1 base at V and 0 bases at J, with 3 bases between. CDR3 length equals 13 residues. Per the germline V gene, CDR1 is LNHNV and CDR2 is YYDKDF (reference sequence). CDR3 sequence (DNA): TGTGCCACCAGCAGAGGGTTGAACACTGAAGCTTTCTTT. It specifies CATSRGLNTEAFF.

V gene TRBV2 combines with J gene TRBJ1-5; D gene unclear. From germline, CDR1 is SNHLY and CDR2 FYNNEI. V lost 2 bases and J lost 0, with 17 bases in between. The CDR3 loop spans 18 amino acids. The CDR3 DNA sequence: TGTGCCAGCAGTGAAAGACCCCCAGCCCATTATAGCAATCAGCCCCAGCATTTT. Amino acid sequence: CASSERPPAHYSNQPQHF.

The chain has TRBV5-1 and TRBJ1-3; TRBD1 is a possible D gene (5 bases). V was pared by 4 bases and J by 0 bases, with 23 bases between. Germline assignment: CDR1 SGHRS and CDR2 YFSETQ. This CDR3 is 19 amino acids long. The CDR3 protein is CASSGGGSKAGVSGNTIYF. CDR3 coding DNA: TGCGCCAGCAGCGGAGGCGGGTCCAAGGCGGGGGTCTCTGGAAACACCATATATTTT.

This chain uses TRBV19 with TRBJ2-1; 9 positions agree with TRBD1. The CDR3 extends over 16 amino acids. The ends lost 2 bases at V and 10 bases at J; junction bases unmatched: 12. Germline CDR1 reads LNHDA; CDR2 reads SQIVND (reference sequence). The CDR3 loop reads CASSIPGGQGSREQFF. Here the CDR3 DNA reads TGTGCCAGTAGTATACCGGGGGGACAGGGAAGTCGGGAGCAGTTCTTC.

V gene TRBV28 combines with J gene TRBJ1-1, with TRBD1 matching 7 bases. Germline CDR1 is MDHEN and CDR2 is SYDVKM. Trimming at V came to 4 bases and at J to 3 bases, leaving 5 bases not matched to a gene. The CDR3 extends over 14 amino acids. CDR3 bases: TGTGCCAGCAGTTCCCCGAGGGGGCACACTGAAGCTTTCTTT. Translating gives CASSSPRGHTEAFF.

The chain links TRBV27 to TRBJ1-6; maybe TRBD1 (5 bases). Trimming took 5 bases from V and 0 from J, leaving 8 bases between them. This CDR3 contains 15 residues. CDR1 is MNHEY and CDR2 is SMNVEV in the germline V gene (reference sequence). The CDR3 DNA is TGTGCCAGCAGTCTGGGGGGCTCCTATAATTCACCCCTCCACTTT. This codes for CASSLGGSYNSPLHF.

V usage is TRBV7-2 and J usage is TRBJ2-3; D is tentatively TRBD1 or TRBD2 (5 bases each). CDR3 length: 18 amino acids. V lost 2 bases, J lost 1 base, and 19 bases lay in between. CDR1 is SGHTA, CDR2 FQGNSA, per germline. The CDR3 region is CASSLTIWGSDRTDTQYF. CDR3 nucleotide sequence: TGTGCCAGCAGCTTAACGATCTGGGGGTCGGACCGCACAGATACGCAGTATTTT.